A single sample is the source of the 17 T cell receptor beta chains below, sequenced in a study of identical twins (dated by TCRdb to between 2015 and 2016). To prepare the library, 5' RACE was applied. The instrument was an Illumina HiSeq 2000. In TCRdb, the public reads were trimmed at Q25 with fastp and aligned with MiXCR, with productive beta chains retained. Rows merge per CDR3 protein into single entries with the most common DNA and genes. The sample table holds some 630,000 distinct CDR3 sequences, of which 7.1% were seen once. The top ten clonotypes cover 1.6% of the sample. These data also featured in a second study, about yellow fever vaccine responses in identical twins.

The specimen sequenced was PBMCs. The source is a woman younger than 30 in good health.

This clonotype was counted a few times. The rearrangement uses TRBV7-4 and TRBJ2-1; TRBD2 is a possible D gene (6 bases). This CDR3 comprises 18 residues. The germline V gene has CDR1 SGHVT and CDR2 SQSDAQ. Deletions cut 5 bases from V and 6 bases from J, with 26 bases between. CDR3 bases: TGTGCCAGCAGCCTGGGCCTCTGTGAGGGAGGAAGGGGCAATGAGCAGTTCTTC. This translates into CASSLGLCEGGRGNEQFF.

This clonotype was detected only a few times. CDR3 sequence: CSARDPRGSLDEQYF. For the CDR3, the DNA is TGCAGTGCTAGAGACCCACGCGGATCCCTTGACGAGCAGTACTTC. This chain connects TRBV20-1 to TRBJ2-7; D remains ambiguous. This CDR3 is built from 15 residues. The germline V and J ends were trimmed by 0 bases and 5 bases, with 17 bases remaining between them. CDR1 is DFQATT and CDR2 is SNEGSKA in the germline V gene (reference sequence).

This clonotype was seen a few times. The chain is built from TRBV29-1 and TRBJ2-7; TRBD2 agrees at 12 bases. This CDR3 has 14 residues. Germline V gene sequence: CDR1 SQVTM, CDR2 ANQGSEA. V lost 5 bases, J lost 3 bases, and 5 bases stayed unmatched. The CDR3 reads CSVSSGRGSYEQYF. The CDR3 DNA sequence: TGCAGCGTTTCTAGCGGGAGGGGGAGCTACGAGCAGTACTTC.

This clonotype was observed a handful of times. The chain links TRBV24-1 to TRBJ2-2, with TRBD2 identical over 7 bases. The CDR3 length is 18 residues. CDR1 is KGHDR, CDR2 SFDVKD, per germline. The trim removed 5 bases at V and 0 bases at J, leaving 11 bases unmatched. CDR3 sequence (DNA): TGTGCCACCAGTGCGGCCGCGGGGGTCGTAACGAACACCGGGGAGCTGTTTTTT. Its translation is CATSAAAGVVTNTGELFF.

There are many counts of this clonotype. V usage is TRBV4-1 and J usage is TRBJ2-5; no reliable D call. V was clipped by 1 base and J by 5 bases, with 8 bases between them. Germline CDR1 MGHRA, CDR2 YSYEKL. CDR3 length: 13 residues. CDR3 DNA: TGCGCCAGCAGCCAAGTCGTGGGGGAGACCCAGTACTTC. Amino acids: CASSQVVGETQYF.

At least ten counts were recorded for this clonotype. The rearrangement uses TRBV20-1 and TRBJ2-7; TRBD1 aligns across 10 bases. With V trimmed by 6 bases and J by 2 bases, 4 bases remained unmatched. Germline CDR1 is DFQATT and CDR2 is SNEGSKA (reference sequence). This CDR3 is built from 13 residues. The CDR3 spells CSAHGQGAYEQYF. CDR3 DNA: TGCAGTGCCCACGGACAGGGGGCCTACGAGCAGTACTTC.

This clonotype was counted ten times or more. The chain uses TRBV5-1 and TRBJ2-3; TRBD1 matches 7 bases. After removal of 4 bases from V and 2 bases from J, the junction contained 4 bases not matched to a gene. Germline CDR1 SGHRS, CDR2 YFSETQ. This CDR3 has 14 amino acids. In DNA, the CDR3 is TGCGCCAGCAGCACCGGGACAGCCACAGATACGCAGTATTTT. Its protein product is CASSTGTATDTQYF.

This chain links TRBV2 with TRBJ1-5; perhaps TRBD1 as D (5 bases). This CDR3 spans 16 amino acids. The germline V gene has CDR1 SNHLY and CDR2 FYNNEI. Deletions cut 5 bases from V and 2 bases from J, with 16 bases between. The CDR3 DNA reads TGTGCCAGCAGTAGCGTTATTCTGGGGGGCAATCAGCCCCAGCATTTT. This encodes CASSSVILGGNQPQHF.

This clonotype was recorded many times. The chain employs TRBV29-1 and TRBJ2-1, with TRBD2 matching over 12 bases. The CDR3 length is 13 residues. CDR1 is SQVTM, CDR2 ANQGSEA, per germline. The V and J ends lost 6 bases and 10 bases, in that order; junction bases with no gene match: 7. The CDR3 reads CSVVGLAGYEQFF. CDR3 DNA: TGCAGCGTGGTCGGACTAGCGGGATACGAGCAGTTCTTC.

This clonotype was seen a handful of times. This sequence joins TRBV20-1 and TRBJ1-5; possibly TRBD1 for D (5 bases). This CDR3 has 14 residues. The V gene lost 3 bases and the J gene lost 3 bases, with 12 bases spanning the gap. Germline V gene lookup returns CDR1 DFQATT and CDR2 SNEGSKA (reference sequence). CDR3 nucleotides: TGCAGTGCTAGTTTGGGGCCCCCCAATCAGCCCCAGCATTTT. It encodes CSASLGPPNQPQHF.

The V and J genes are TRBV15 and TRBJ2-7; D possibly corresponds to TRBD2 (6 bases). The CDR3 covers 14 residues. V was trimmed by 5 bases and J by 6 bases, leaving 17 bases between them. Germline values: CDR1 LNHNV, CDR2 YYDKDF (reference sequence). The CDR3: CATSLGLEWAEQYF. The CDR3 DNA reads TGTGCCACCAGCCTGGGACTTGAGTGGGCCGAGCAGTACTTC.

This clonotype was picked up many times. The chain employs TRBV5-1 and TRBJ2-1; D possibly matches TRBD1 or TRBD2 (6 bases each). CDR3 length: 18 residues. The germline gives CDR1 SGHRS, CDR2 YFSETQ. V was shortened by 4 bases and J by 0 bases, with 20 bases between the two germline ends. This CDR3 is CASSQRGAGLSSYNEQFF. The CDR3 DNA is TGCGCCAGCAGCCAAAGGGGGGCGGGATTAAGCTCCTACAATGAGCAGTTCTTC.

A few counts support this clonotype. This chain links TRBV24-1 with TRBJ2-5, with 8 bases identical to TRBD1. The CDR3 loop spans 13 amino acids. J gave up 8 bases and V 4 bases, and 5 bases lay outside the gene matches. CDR1 and CDR2 from the germline V gene are KGHDR and SFDVKD. The CDR3 spells CATSDPQGATQYF. The CDR3 DNA sequence: TGTGCCACCAGTGACCCTCAGGGGGCCACCCAGTACTTC.

This clonotype came up a few times. The chain employs TRBV4-1 and TRBJ1-2; 8 positions agree with TRBD1. CDR1 is MGHRA, CDR2 YSYEKL, per germline. The CDR3 has 16 amino acids. V trimming: 1 base; J trimming: 4 bases; junction bases outside the gene matches: 8. CDR3 region: CASSQGRGQALYGYTF. CDR3 sequence (DNA): TGCGCCAGCAGCCAAGGGAGGGGACAGGCCCTCTATGGCTACACCTTC.

The chain is built from TRBV10-3 and TRBJ2-2; TRBD2 matches 15 bases. From germline, CDR1 is ENHRY and CDR2 SYGVKD. Trimming cost V 5 bases and J 0 bases; bases outside gene matches: 1. This CDR3 spans 17 amino acids. In DNA form, the CDR3 reads TGTGCCATCAGTAGGACTAGCGGGGGGGCGAACACCGGGGAGCTGTTTTTT. It translates to CAISRTSGGANTGELFF.

This clonotype was counted a few times. This chain uses TRBV2 with TRBJ1-1; D is uncertain. Germline-derived CDR1 and CDR2 are SNHLY and FYNNEI. This CDR3 is 15 amino acids long. The V end was cut by 6 bases, the J end by 9 bases, with 23 bases between. The DNA of the CDR3 is TGTGCCAGCAGAGCCGAGGACGGGGTGAGAACTAAAGCTTTCTTT. Protein product: CASRAEDGVRTKAFF.

The gene calls are TRBV3-1 and TRBJ2-1, with 9 bases aligning to TRBD2. Germline values: CDR1 LGHDT, CDR2 YNNKEL (reference sequence). With V trimmed by 4 bases and J by 10 bases, 14 bases remained unmatched. The CDR3 is made up of 16 amino acids. The DNA for the CDR3 is TGTGCCAGCAGCCCAACAGGGGCTAGCGGGACCCCGGAGCAGTTCTTC. This sequence encodes CASSPTGASGTPEQFF.